The sample holds a few counts of the clone carrying this T cell receptor beta chain. These data come from a study of patients and donors after allogeneic stem cell transplantation. In TCRdb, the RT-PCR reads were re-called with MiXCR into one record per CDR3 protein. Of approximately 410,000 distinct CDR3 sequences in the sample, 16% are singletons; the top ten hold 7% to 7.5%. The CDR3 is 15 amino acids. The sequence was collected from a human donor who was either an allogeneic HSCT recipient or a stem cell or donor lymphocyte infusion donor (not recorded which). It is not recorded whose cells these are; they may come from a transplant donor. The chain couples TRBV21-1 to TRBJ1-1; no DNA check was done on the table's D call, TRBD1. TRBV21-1 corresponds to a pseudogene. Sequencing input: blood, either unsorted or a sorted T cell fraction (not recorded which). The CDR3 DNA follows: TGTGCCAGCAGCTCCGGGACAGGGGAGAGCACTGAAGCTTTCTTT. The encoded protein is CASSSGTGESTEAFF.